Presented here are 27 T cell receptor beta chains from one specimen sequenced in a study of tumor-infiltrating lymphocytes in primary liver carcinoma. TCR beta cDNA was made from 500 ng total RNA with a constant-region primer. Three nested multiplex PCR rounds of slightly modified ARM-PCR generated TCR beta libraries. Forward primers for TRBV1-TRBV30 and a C-beta reverse primer served the first two PCR rounds, at about 10 cycles each. TCRdb re-analysed the multiplex PCR reads in MiXCR, keeping a single row per CDR3 protein. The table lists some 110,000 distinct CDR3 sequences, 64% of them singletons. The approximately 20-31 mg bulk tissue piece was not sorted before simultaneous RNA and DNA extraction. Sequenced: liver tumor tissue from sampling region 3. Subset described: tumor region T3, left-lateral pole. The receptor source for this set is a woman aged 60-75 years with primary liver carcinoma and hepatitis B virus infection.

This clonotype was counted ten times or more. This chain joins TRBV5-4 and TRBJ2-5; D is unclear. The ends were cut back, 3 bases at V and 2 bases at J, with 2 bases in the middle. The CDR3 consists of 11 residues. CDR1 is SGHNT and CDR2 is YYREEE in the germline V gene (reference sequence). CDR3 amino acids: CASSYQETQYF. In DNA form, the CDR3 reads TGTGCCAGCAGCTATCAAGAGACCCAGTACTTC.

The V call is TRBV20-1, the J call TRBJ2-5, with 13 bases lining up with TRBD2. The germline V gene has CDR1 DFQATT and CDR2 SNEGSKA (reference sequence). V trimming: 3 bases; J trimming: 1 base; junction bases outside the gene matches: 8. This CDR3 region has 17 residues. CDR3 amino acids: CSARTSGRSPLQETQYF. Written as DNA, the CDR3 is TGCAGTGCTAGGACTAGCGGGAGGTCTCCGCTCCAAGAGACCCAGTACTTC.

This clonotype occurred many times. The genes are TRBV6-2 or TRBV6-3 and TRBJ1-1; TRBD1 might be the D (6 bases). V was cut by 8 bases and J by 2 bases, with 15 bases left in between. Germline V gives CDR1 MNHEY, CDR2 SVGEGT. The CDR3 contains 14 residues. As DNA, the CDR3 is TGTGCCAGCGGGGAGACAGGACCCAACACTGAAGCTTTCTTT. This gives the protein CASGETGPNTEAFF.

The table lists this clonotype with many counts. The chain links TRBV4-1 to TRBJ1-5; no firm D call. Trimming pared 0 bases from V and 1 base from J, leaving 7 bases between. Germline lookup yields CDR1 MGHRA and CDR2 YSYEKL. The CDR3 length is 15 residues. The CDR3 DNA reads TGCGCCAGCAGCCAAGAGGCGTACAGCAATCAGCCCCAGCATTTT. This codes for CASSQEAYSNQPQHF.

Turning to this clonotype: A read error may account for a junction end that differs from germline. The chain combines TRBV5-6 with TRBJ1-1; 7 bases align to TRBD1. Germline CDR1 and CDR2: SGHDT and YYEEEE. CDR3 length: 11 residues. This CDR3 reads CVSSRDSEAFF. The CDR3 nucleotides read TGTGTCAGCAGTCGGGACAGTGAAGCTTTCTTT.

A note on this clonotype: A read error may explain this, as a much larger clone is one base away. The rearrangement joins TRBV28 to TRBJ1-1; TRBD1 matches at 10 bases. In germline, CDR1 is MDHEN, CDR2 SYDVKM. The CDR3 length is 17 residues. The J segment lost 4 bases and the V segment lost 5 bases, leaving 13 bases of the junction unmatched. CDR3: CASSLSRDRGGFTEAFF. The CDR3 DNA follows: TGTGCCAGCAGTCTCTCCCGGGACAGGGGAGGTTTCACTGAAGCTTTCTTT. Full variable domain (remainder filled in from reference TRBV28 and TRBJ1-1): DVKVTQSSRYLVKRTGEKVFLECVQDMDHENMFWYRQDPGLGLRLIYFSYDVKMKEKGDIPEGYSVSREKKERFSLILESASTNQTSMYLCASSLSRDRGGFTEAFFGQGTRLTVV.

The J gene is TRBJ2-2, the V gene TRBV9; D gene unclear. The CDR3 extends over 13 amino acids. The V and J ends lost 0 bases and 6 bases respectively, with 6 bases between them. Germline V gene sequence: CDR1 SGDLS, CDR2 YYNGEE. CDR3 region: CASSVEGAGELFF. The CDR3 DNA is TGTGCCAGCAGCGTAGAAGGCGCCGGGGAGCTGTTTTTT.

This clonotype was counted a few times. V and J are TRBV5-1 and TRBJ2-3, with unresolved D. The germline CDR1 and CDR2 sequences are SGHRS and YFSETQ. Trimming shortened V by 4 bases and J by 1 base, and 7 bases separated the two germline ends. The CDR3 loop spans 13 amino acids. This CDR3 is CASSRLRTDTQYF. As DNA, the CDR3 is TGCGCCAGCAGCAGGCTCCGCACAGATACGCAGTATTTT. The whole variable domain, filled in from reference TRBV5-1 and TRBJ2-3, reads KAGVTQTPRYLIKTRGQQVTLSCSPISGHRSVSWYQQTPGQGLQFLFEYFSETQRNKGNFPGRFSGRQFSNSRSEMNVSTLELGDSALYLCASSRLRTDTQYFGPGTRLTVL.

Of note for this clonotype: This could be a read error, since a much larger clone is one nucleotide away. V gene TRBV10-3 combines with J gene TRBJ2-1; 13 bases are shared with TRBD2. Germline V gene data show CDR1 as ENHRY and CDR2 as SYGVKD. V shed 6 bases, J shed 1 base, and the junction held 6 bases outside the gene matches. The CDR3 length is 17 residues. CDR3 in DNA: TGTGCCATCAGACGCGGACTAGCGGGAGCGTCCTACAATGAGCAGTTCTTC. Protein: CAIRRGLAGASYNEQFF.

The chain uses TRBV11-2 and TRBJ1-4; no clear D. The germline gives CDR1 SGHAT, CDR2 FQNNGV. The length of the CDR3 is 14 residues. Trimming took off 6 bases at V and 7 bases at J, with 15 bases between the two ends. The CDR3 region is CASSFLDEGEKLFF. The DNA of the CDR3 is TGTGCCAGCAGTTTCCTGGACGAGGGTGAAAAACTGTTTTTT.

Details on this clonotype: Sequence at one end of the junction differs from germline and may be a read error. The chain links TRBV11-2 to TRBJ2-1, with TRBD2 as a possible D gene (5 bases). Germline V gene data show CDR1 as SGHAT and CDR2 as FQNNGV. There are 15 residues in the CDR3. CDR3 in amino acids: CTSRLRPAESGEQFF. In nucleotides, the CDR3 is TGTACCAGTAGACTTAGGCCAGCGGAGTCGGGTGAGCAGTTCTTC.

The chain links TRBV4-2 to TRBJ2-1; D may be TRBD2 (5 bases). Germline assignment: CDR1 LGHNA and CDR2 YNFKEQ. The V end was cut by 0 bases, the J end by 8 bases, with 17 bases between. The CDR3 spans 16 residues. The CDR3: CASSQDMVGEFDEQFF. The DNA of the CDR3 is TGTGCCAGCAGCCAAGATATGGTTGGGGAGTTCGATGAGCAGTTCTTC.

As regards this clonotype: At one boundary the junction diverges from the germline segment, which might be a read error. V usage is TRBV20-1 and J usage is TRBJ2-3, with 9 bases identical to TRBD2. Germline assignment: CDR1 DFQATT and CDR2 SNEGSKA (reference sequence). This CDR3 is built from 14 residues. The CDR3 nucleotides read TGCAATGCTAGTCCTAGCGGGAACGCAGATACGCAGTATTTT. Residues: CNASPSGNADTQYF.

The rearrangement joins TRBV6-6 to TRBJ1-2; 12 bases agree with TRBD1. This CDR3 spans 18 amino acids. The ends lost 5 bases at V and 6 bases at J; junction bases unmatched: 16. Germline lookup yields CDR1 MNHNY and CDR2 SVGAGI (reference sequence). CDR3 loop: CASSKPSDLGDRGHGYTF. The CDR3 DNA reads as TGTGCCAGCAGTAAACCTTCGGATTTAGGGGACAGGGGGCATGGCTACACCTTC.

Worth noting for this clonotype: The junction and the germline gene differ at one end; a read error may be behind it. This chain links TRBV6-6 with TRBJ2-6; a weak D match, TRBD1 (5 bases). The CDR3 is made up of 17 amino acids. Germline assignment: CDR1 MNHNY and CDR2 SVGAGI (reference sequence). The CDR3 loop is CASSSQGSSYGANVLSF. In nucleotides, the CDR3 is TGTGCCAGCAGTTCTCAGGGCTCGAGCTATGGGGCCAACGTCCTGAGTTTC.

Concerning this clonotype: At one boundary the junction diverges from the germline segment, which might be a read error. The chain joins TRBV11-2 to TRBJ2-5; tentatively, D is TRBD2 (5 bases). This CDR3 comprises 16 residues. From germline, CDR1 is SGHAT and CDR2 FQNNGV. CDR3 bases: TGTGCCGGCAGCTACTCCCGTGGTAGTGGGAGAGAGACCCAGTATTTC. This translates into CAGSYSRGSGRETQYF.

This clonotype was seen repeatedly, ten times or more. The V gene is TRBV30, the J gene TRBJ2-2; no clear D gene. This CDR3 region has 13 residues. In germline, CDR1 is GTSNPN, CDR2 SVGIG (reference sequence). V lost 0 bases and J 7 bases, leaving 9 bases between the germline ends. The chain's CDR3 is CAWSVDGIGELFF. DNA of the CDR3: TGTGCCTGGAGTGTAGATGGAATCGGGGAGCTGTTTTTT.

Worth noting for this clonotype: Sequence at one end of the junction differs from germline and may be a read error. V gene TRBV29-1 combines with J gene TRBJ2-1; possible D gene TRBD1, 5 bases. The CDR3 contains 14 residues. CDR1 is SQVTM and CDR2 is ANQGSEA in the germline V gene. The DNA of the CDR3 is TGCAACCTTGACCTGGAAGGTAGGGGAAATGAGGAGTTCTTC. It specifies CNLDLEGRGNEEFF.

Comments on this clonotype: Germline and junction disagree at one end, which may indicate a read error. The chain uses TRBV11-2 and TRBJ2-1; D not resolved. From germline, CDR1 is SGHAT and CDR2 FQNNGV. This CDR3 region has 14 residues. The CDR3 sequence is CASSLERTKNEHFF. The CDR3 nucleotides read TGTGCCAGCAGCTTAGAACGGACGAAGAATGAGCATTTCTTC.

About this clonotype: The junction departs from the called germline gene at one end, perhaps through a read error. The chain employs TRBV7-3 and TRBJ2-6, with a tentative D call TRBD1 (5 bases). The length of the CDR3 is 18 residues. Germline values: CDR1 SGHTA, CDR2 FQGTGA. The CDR3 DNA reads TGTGCCAGCAGCATAACGGTCCAGGGCGCAAGTGGGGCCAACGTCCTGACTTTC. Translated: CASSITVQGASGANVLTF.

This clonotype has only one observation. The junction and the germline gene differ at one end; a read error may be behind it. The chain recombines TRBV12-3 or TRBV12-4 with TRBJ2-5; 7 nucleotides align to TRBD2. The CDR3 runs to 14 residues. CDR3 region: CANSRWEGRGAQYF. The CDR3 nucleotides read TGTGCCAACAGTCGATGGGAGGGCCGGGGGGCCCAGTACTTC.

This clonotype was picked up one time. The germline gene is not matched at one end of the junction; a read error may be the cause. This chain uses TRBV11-3 with TRBJ1-3, with 7 positions matching TRBD1. Germline CDR1 is SGHNT and CDR2 is YENEEA. The CDR3 contains 17 residues. The CDR3 protein is CASRTTGAFTPGDTTYF. The CDR3 DNA follows: TGTGCCAGCAGGACTACAGGGGCTTTCACTCCTGGAGACACCACATATTTT.

As regards this clonotype: The germline gene is not matched at one end of the junction; a read error may be the cause. The chain couples TRBV28 to TRBJ2-7; D perhaps matches TRBD1 (7 bases). The germline CDR1 and CDR2 sequences are MDHEN and SYDVKM. This CDR3 region has 15 residues. For the CDR3, the DNA is TGTGTCAGCAGTTTTGGCGGGACAGTGCTCTACGAGCAGTATTTC. This sequence encodes CVSSFGGTVLYEQYF.

To note about this clonotype: A junction boundary mismatches the germline segment, possibly from a read error. The chain links TRBV12-3 or TRBV12-4 to TRBJ1-4, with D maybe TRBD1 (6 bases). The CDR3 length is 14 residues. CDR3 DNA sequence: TGTGCAAGCAGTTTAAGACAGGATTATGAAAAACTGTTTTTT. It encodes CASSLRQDYEKLFF.

The sample holds many counts of this clonotype. The gene calls are TRBV5-1 and TRBJ2-1, with D possibly being TRBD2 (6 bases). The CDR3 is made up of 15 amino acids. CDR1 and CDR2 (germline): SGHRS, YFSETQ. V was pared by 4 bases and J by 8 bases, with 19 bases between. The CDR3 sequence: CASSPDGVTGDEQFF. In nucleotides, the CDR3 is TGCGCCAGCAGCCCGGATGGGGTAACGGGGGATGAGCAGTTCTTC.

Of note for this clonotype: It is unclear where the CDR3 begins or ends on the DNA, so no DNA is shown, and the CDR3 is as TCRdb lists it. The chain employs TRBV12-3 or TRBV12-4 and TRBJ1-5; TRBD1 is taken as the D call from the table, unchecked against the DNA. The CDR3 is 16 amino acids in total, end residues counted. CDR3 protein: CASSLDWGAGSQPHHF.

The sample holds a few counts of this clonotype. This may come from a read error, since a much larger clone is one base off. No conserved phenylalanine or tryptophan is present at the end of the CDR3, so a read error is the likely explanation. The rearrangement joins TRBV5-1 to TRBJ1-1; the D is unclear. Trimming took off 0 bases at V and 8 bases at J, with 11 bases between the two ends. CDR3 length: 13 amino acids. Germline V CDR1 and CDR2: SGHRS, YFSETQ. In DNA, the CDR3 is TGCGCCAGCAGCTTGGGTGCAGCCACCGAAGCTTTCTCT. Its protein product is CASSLGAATEAFS.